The 15 T cell receptor beta chains listed next were all sequenced from one sample in a study of blood T cells in healthy people across ages. Primed by a sample-barcoded 5' primer and a J-beta primer mix, a second PCR proceeded for 7 to 11 cycles. Via MiXCR, TCRdb re-called the 5' RACE reads, giving one row per CDR3 protein. The sample has around 800,000 distinct CDR3 sequences, roughly 46% seen once. Sequenced sample: blood. Receptors originate from a man older than 75 in good health.

The CDR3 DNA sequence: TGCGCCAGCAGCGCCTTACAGGGGAACACCGGGGAGCTGTTTTTT. Protein product: CASSALQGNTGELFF. The chain uses TRBV5-1 and TRBJ2-2; a possible D gene is TRBD1 (6 bases). From germline, CDR1 is SGHRS and CDR2 YFSETQ. CDR3 length: 15 amino acids. Between the trimmed V and J ends, which lost 4 bases and 1 base, there was a span of 11 bases. Using reference TRBV5-1 and TRBJ2-2 for the parts outside the CDR3, the full variable domain is KAGVTQTPRYLIKTRGQQVTLSCSPISGHRSVSWYQQTPGQGLQFLFEYFSETQRNKGNFPGRFSGRQFSNSRSEMNVSTLELGDSALYLCASSALQGNTGELFFGEGSRLTVL.

This clonotype was seen more than once but under ten times. The rearrangement uses TRBV6-2 or TRBV6-3 and TRBJ2-1; TRBD1 or TRBD2 may be the D gene (5 bases each). This CDR3 is built from 15 residues. Germline V gives CDR1 MNHEY, CDR2 SVGEGT. V gave up 8 bases and J gave up 0 bases, with 14 bases separating them. The CDR3 DNA follows: TGTGCCAGCCTTGACCGGGACCCCTCCTACAATGAGCAGTTCTTC. The encoded protein is CASLDRDPSYNEQFF.

The V and J genes are TRBV5-5 and TRBJ2-7, with 9 bases aligning to TRBD1. The CDR3 consists of 15 residues. Germline V gives CDR1 SGHKS, CDR2 YYEKEE (reference sequence). After removal of 2 bases from V and 2 bases from J, the junction contained 5 bases not matched to a gene. As DNA, the CDR3 is TGTGCCAGCAGCTTCGGACAGGGGTTGACCTACGAGCAGTACTTC. Protein: CASSFGQGLTYEQYF.

This chain links TRBV20-1 with TRBJ1-2; D is uncertain. V gave up 3 bases and J gave up 6 bases, with 8 bases separating them. CDR3 length: 11 amino acids. Per the germline V gene, CDR1 is DFQATT and CDR2 is SNEGSKA (reference sequence). The CDR3 DNA is TGCAGTGCTAGTGATCCTAATGGCTACACCTTC. Protein sequence: CSASDPNGYTF.

This sequence joins TRBV5-1 and TRBJ1-1; 9 bases match TRBD1. V was pared by 4 bases and J by 3 bases, with 4 bases of the junction left unmatched. This CDR3 contains 14 residues. The germline V gene has CDR1 SGHRS and CDR2 YFSETQ. The chain's CDR3 is CASSPGQGYTEAFF. The DNA for the CDR3 is TGCGCCAGCAGCCCAGGACAGGGGTACACTGAAGCTTTCTTT.

The J gene is TRBJ2-7, the V gene TRBV5-1; TRBD1 aligns across 7 bases. V lost 1 base and J lost 2; bases outside the gene matches: 6. Germline CDR1 is SGHRS and CDR2 is YFSETQ. The CDR3 is 15 residues long. As DNA, the CDR3 is TGCGCCAGCAGCTTGTGGACAGGACCTACCTACGAGCAGTACTTC. This codes for CASSLWTGPTYEQYF.

The chain combines TRBV5-1 with TRBJ2-2, with TRBD2 as a possible D gene (6 bases). Per germline, CDR1 SGHRS and CDR2 YFSETQ. Trimming removed 4 bases at V and 6 bases at J, with 22 bases between. The CDR3 has 17 amino acids. CDR3 loop: CASSSGVAGPVSGELFF. The CDR3 DNA sequence: TGCGCCAGCAGCAGTGGAGTGGCGGGACCGGTATCCGGGGAGCTGTTTTTT. The full variable domain, rest sourced from reference TRBV5-1 and TRBJ2-2, is KAGVTQTPRYLIKTRGQQVTLSCSPISGHRSVSWYQQTPGQGLQFLFEYFSETQRNKGNFPGRFSGRQFSNSRSEMNVSTLELGDSALYLCASSSGVAGPVSGELFFGEGSRLTVL.

On this clonotype: A junction boundary mismatches the germline segment, possibly from a read error. The chain carries TRBV6-2 or TRBV6-3 and TRBJ2-1; D is undetermined. The CDR3 length is 14 residues. CDR1 and CDR2 (germline): MNHEY, SVGEGT. CDR3: CAGSVIPGMGEQFF. The CDR3 bases are TGTGCCGGCAGCGTAATTCCGGGCATGGGTGAGCAGTTCTTC.

V gene TRBV6-1 combines with J gene TRBJ2-4, with 8 positions matching TRBD1. V shed 6 bases, J shed 8 bases, and the junction held 6 bases outside the gene matches. This CDR3 has 13 residues. Germline lookup yields CDR1 MNHNS and CDR2 SASEGT. The CDR3 sequence is CASRRQGTDIQYF. The CDR3 DNA is TGTGCCAGCAGAAGACAGGGGACGGACATTCAGTACTTC.

This clonotype has more than one count but fewer than ten. The chain carries TRBV2 and TRBJ2-1; 8 nucleotides match TRBD1. Germline CDR1 reads SNHLY; CDR2 reads FYNNEI. The V gene end was trimmed by 6 bases and the J gene end by 6 bases; junction bases not matched to a gene: 10. This CDR3 region has 15 residues. Here the CDR3 reads CASRADRVEGNEQFF. CDR3 nucleotide sequence: TGTGCCAGCAGGGCGGACAGGGTAGAGGGCAATGAGCAGTTCTTC.

The J gene is TRBJ2-1, the V gene TRBV18; 10 bases line up with TRBD2. J was trimmed by 6 bases and V by 2 bases; bases with no gene match: 1. CDR3 size: 14 residues. Germline V CDR1 and CDR2: KGHSH, LQKENI. In nucleotides, the CDR3 is TGTGCCAGCTCACCAACTAGCGGGGTCAATGAGCAGTTCTTC. Protein product: CASSPTSGVNEQFF.

The chain links TRBV28 to TRBJ2-4; D gene unclear. Trimming stripped 3 bases from V and 5 bases from J, with 5 bases between. The CDR3 runs 12 residues. Germline CDR1 reads MDHEN; CDR2 reads SYDVKM. The CDR3 nucleotides are TGTGCCAGCAGTTTTGGCCAAAACATTCAGTACTTC. It yields the protein CASSFGQNIQYF. Full variable domain (missing parts from reference TRBV28 and TRBJ2-4): DVKVTQSSRYLVKRTGEKVFLECVQDMDHENMFWYRQDPGLGLRLIYFSYDVKMKEKGDIPEGYSVSREKKERFSLILESASTNQTSMYLCASSFGQNIQYFGAGTRLSVL.

A single count supports this clonotype. The chain links TRBV7-9 to TRBJ2-4, with 7 positions matching TRBD1. TRBJ2-7 explains the end of the DNA better; the J call may be wrong. The germline V gene has CDR1 SEHNR and CDR2 FQNEAQ (reference sequence). The CDR3 has 16 residues. Written as DNA, the CDR3 is TGTGCCAGCAGCTTAAACGCCAACAGGGGCCTTTACGAGCAGTACTTC. It is translated as CASSLNANRGLYEQYF.

The J gene is TRBJ2-3, the V gene TRBV6-6, with D tentatively TRBD1 or TRBD2 (6 bases each). V was trimmed by 0 bases and J by 4 bases, leaving 8 bases between them. The CDR3 has 14 residues. Germline V CDR1 and CDR2: MNHNY, SVGAGI (reference sequence). CDR3 DNA sequence: TGTGCCAGCAGTTACTCAAGGGGGGCAGATACGCAGTATTTT. It encodes CASSYSRGADTQYF.

This clonotype was counted between two and nine times. The chain couples TRBV30 to TRBJ1-2, with 7 bases lining up with TRBD1. Germline V lookup: CDR1 GTSNPN, CDR2 SVGIG (reference sequence). Trimming took 0 bases from V and 7 from J; bases not matched to a gene: 11. There are 15 residues in the CDR3. CDR3 region: CAWSVGGGRTFGYTF. DNA for the CDR3: TGTGCCTGGAGTGTAGGGGGCGGACGGACTTTTGGCTACACCTTC. Using reference TRBV30 and TRBJ1-2 for the parts outside the CDR3, the full variable domain is SQTIHQWPATLVQPVGSPLSLECTVEGTSNPNLYWYRQAAGRGLQLLFYSVGIGQISSEVPQNLSASRPQDRQFILSSKKLLLSDSGFYLCAWSVGGGRTFGYTFGSGTRLTVV.